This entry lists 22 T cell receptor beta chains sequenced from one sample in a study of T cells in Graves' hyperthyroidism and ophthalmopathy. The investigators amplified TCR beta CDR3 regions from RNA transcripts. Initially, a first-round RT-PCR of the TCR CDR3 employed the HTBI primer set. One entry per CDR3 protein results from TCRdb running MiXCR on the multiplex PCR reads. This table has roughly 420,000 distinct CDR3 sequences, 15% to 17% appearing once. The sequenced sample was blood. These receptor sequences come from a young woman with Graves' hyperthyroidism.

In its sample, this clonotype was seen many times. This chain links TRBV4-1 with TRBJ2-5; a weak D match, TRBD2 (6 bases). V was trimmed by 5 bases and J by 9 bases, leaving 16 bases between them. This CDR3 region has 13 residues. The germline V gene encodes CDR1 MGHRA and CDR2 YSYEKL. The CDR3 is CASSTGTLLPQYF. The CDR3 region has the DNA TGCGCCAGCAGCACCGGGACTCTACTACCCCAGTACTTC.

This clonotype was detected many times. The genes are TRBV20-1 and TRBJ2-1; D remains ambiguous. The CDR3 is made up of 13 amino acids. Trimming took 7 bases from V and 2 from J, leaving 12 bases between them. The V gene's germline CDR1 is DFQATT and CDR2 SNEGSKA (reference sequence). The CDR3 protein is CSGLSATYNEQFF. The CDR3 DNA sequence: TGCAGTGGTTTATCGGCGACCTACAATGAGCAGTTCTTC.

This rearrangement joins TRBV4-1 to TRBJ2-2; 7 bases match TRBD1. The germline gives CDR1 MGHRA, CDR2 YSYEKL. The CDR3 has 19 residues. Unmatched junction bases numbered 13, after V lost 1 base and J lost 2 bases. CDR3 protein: CASSQAGTEQILNTGELFF. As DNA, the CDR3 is TGCGCCAGCAGCCAAGCCGGGACAGAACAAATTCTAAACACCGGGGAGCTGTTTTTT.

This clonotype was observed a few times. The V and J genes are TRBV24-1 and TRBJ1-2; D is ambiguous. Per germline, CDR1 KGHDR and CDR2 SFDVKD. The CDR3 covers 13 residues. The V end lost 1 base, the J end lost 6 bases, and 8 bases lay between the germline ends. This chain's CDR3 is CATSDLRTDGYTF. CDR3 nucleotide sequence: TGTGCCACCAGTGATTTAAGAACGGATGGCTACACCTTC.

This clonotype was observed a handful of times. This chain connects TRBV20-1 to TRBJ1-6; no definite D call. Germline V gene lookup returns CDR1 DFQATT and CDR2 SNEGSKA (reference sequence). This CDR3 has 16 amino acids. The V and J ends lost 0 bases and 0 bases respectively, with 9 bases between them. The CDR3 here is CSARDPKSSYNSPLHF. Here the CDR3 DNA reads TGCAGTGCTAGAGACCCGAAAAGCTCCTATAATTCACCCCTCCACTTT.

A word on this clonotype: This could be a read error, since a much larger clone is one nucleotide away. CDR3 sequence: CAISLELGLNTGELFF. The CDR3 bases are TGTGCCATCAGCTTAGAACTGGGACTAAACACCGGGGAGCTGTTTTTT. The chain recombines TRBV11-2 with TRBJ2-2; TRBD2 agrees at 7 bases. Germline lookup yields CDR1 SGHAT and CDR2 FQNNGV. The CDR3 totals 16 residues.

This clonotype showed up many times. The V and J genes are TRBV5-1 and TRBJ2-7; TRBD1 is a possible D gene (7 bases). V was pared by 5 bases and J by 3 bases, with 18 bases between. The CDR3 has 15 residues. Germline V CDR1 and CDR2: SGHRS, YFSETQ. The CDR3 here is CASRKEMQGGYEQYF. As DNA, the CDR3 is TGCGCCAGCAGGAAGGAGATGCAGGGGGGCTACGAGCAGTACTTC.

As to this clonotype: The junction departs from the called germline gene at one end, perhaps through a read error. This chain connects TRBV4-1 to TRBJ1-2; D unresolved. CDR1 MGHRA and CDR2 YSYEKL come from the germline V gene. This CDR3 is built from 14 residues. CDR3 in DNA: TGCGCCAGCAGCCAAGTCCAGGTTCCCTATTGCTACACCTTC. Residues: CASSQVQVPYCYTF.

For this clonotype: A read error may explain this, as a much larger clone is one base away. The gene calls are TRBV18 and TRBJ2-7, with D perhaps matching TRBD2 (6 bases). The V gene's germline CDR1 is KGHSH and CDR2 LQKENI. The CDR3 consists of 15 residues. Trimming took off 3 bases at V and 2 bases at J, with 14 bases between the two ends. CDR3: CASSPTTSKPYEQYF. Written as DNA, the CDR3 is TGTGCCAGCTCACCGACAACTAGCAAACCCTACGAGCAGTACTTC.

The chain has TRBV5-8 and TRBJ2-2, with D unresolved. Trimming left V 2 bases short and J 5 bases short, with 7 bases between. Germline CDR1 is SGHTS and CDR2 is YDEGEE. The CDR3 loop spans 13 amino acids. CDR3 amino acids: CASSFSRTGELFF. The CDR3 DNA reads TGTGCCAGCAGCTTTAGTAGAACCGGGGAGCTGTTTTTT.

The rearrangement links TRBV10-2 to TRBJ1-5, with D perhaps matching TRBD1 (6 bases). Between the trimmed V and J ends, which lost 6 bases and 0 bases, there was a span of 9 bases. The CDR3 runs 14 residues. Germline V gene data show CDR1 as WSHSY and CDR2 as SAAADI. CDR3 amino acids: CASSHRDSNQPQHF. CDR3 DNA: TGCGCCAGCAGCCACAGGGATAGCAATCAGCCCCAGCATTTT.

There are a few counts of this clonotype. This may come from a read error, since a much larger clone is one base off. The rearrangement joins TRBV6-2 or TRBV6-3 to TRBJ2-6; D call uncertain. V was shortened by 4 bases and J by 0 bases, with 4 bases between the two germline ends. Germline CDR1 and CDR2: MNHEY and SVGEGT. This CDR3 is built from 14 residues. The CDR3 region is CASSFISGANVLTF. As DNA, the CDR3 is TGTGCCAGCAGTTTCATCTCTGGGGCCAACGTCCTGACTTTC.

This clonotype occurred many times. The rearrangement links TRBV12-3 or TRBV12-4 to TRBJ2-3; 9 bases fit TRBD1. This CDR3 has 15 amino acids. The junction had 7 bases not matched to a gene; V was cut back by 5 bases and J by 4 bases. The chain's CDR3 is CASSDDRGAADTQYF. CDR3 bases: TGTGCCAGCAGTGATGACAGGGGGGCGGCAGATACGCAGTATTTT.

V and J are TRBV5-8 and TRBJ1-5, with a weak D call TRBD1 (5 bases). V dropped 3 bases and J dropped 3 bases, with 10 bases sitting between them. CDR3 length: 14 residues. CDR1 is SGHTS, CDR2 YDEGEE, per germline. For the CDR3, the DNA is TGTGCCAGCAGCTACACAGGAGTCAATCAGCCCCAGCATTTT. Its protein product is CASSYTGVNQPQHF. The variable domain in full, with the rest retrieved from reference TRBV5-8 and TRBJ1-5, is EAGVTQSPTHLIKTRGQQATLRCSPISGHTSVYWYQQALGLGLQFLLWYDEGEERNRGNFPPRFSGRQFPNYSSELNVNALELEDSALYLCASSYTGVNQPQHFGDGTRLSIL.

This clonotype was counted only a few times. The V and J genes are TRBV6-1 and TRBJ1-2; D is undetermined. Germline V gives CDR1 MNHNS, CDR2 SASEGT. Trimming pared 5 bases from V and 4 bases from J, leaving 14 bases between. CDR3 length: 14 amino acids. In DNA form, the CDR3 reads TGTGCCAGCAGTTACGCGCCAGAAATCTATGGCTACACCTTC. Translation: CASSYAPEIYGYTF.

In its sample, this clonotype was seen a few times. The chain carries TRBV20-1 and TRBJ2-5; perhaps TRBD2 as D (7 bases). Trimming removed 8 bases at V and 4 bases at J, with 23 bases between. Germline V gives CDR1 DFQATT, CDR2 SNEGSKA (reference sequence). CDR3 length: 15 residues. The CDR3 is CSTERGGGLGETQYF. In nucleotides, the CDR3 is TGCAGTACCGAAAGGGGGGGGGGCCTCGGAGAGACCCAGTACTTC.

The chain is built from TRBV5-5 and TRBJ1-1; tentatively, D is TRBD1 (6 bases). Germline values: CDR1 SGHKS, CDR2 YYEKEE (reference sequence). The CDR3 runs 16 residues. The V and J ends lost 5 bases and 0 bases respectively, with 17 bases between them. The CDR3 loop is CASSTPTGHLNTEAFF. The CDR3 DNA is TGTGCCAGCAGTACACCGACGGGACATTTGAACACTGAAGCTTTCTTT.

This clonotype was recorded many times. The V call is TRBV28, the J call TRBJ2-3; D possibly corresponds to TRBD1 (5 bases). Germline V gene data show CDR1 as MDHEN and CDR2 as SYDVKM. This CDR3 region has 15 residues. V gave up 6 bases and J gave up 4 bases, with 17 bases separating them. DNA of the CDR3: TGTGCCAGCAGACCCTCTTTTCGCAGGGCAGATACGCAGTATTTT. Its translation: CASRPSFRRADTQYF.

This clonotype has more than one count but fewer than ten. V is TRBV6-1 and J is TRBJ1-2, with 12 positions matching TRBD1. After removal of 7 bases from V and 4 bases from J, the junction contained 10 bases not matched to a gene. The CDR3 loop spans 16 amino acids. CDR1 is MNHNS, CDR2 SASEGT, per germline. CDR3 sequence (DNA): TGTGCCAGCAACGCCGGGACAGGGGGCGCAGGCTATGGCTACACCTTC. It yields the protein CASNAGTGGAGYGYTF.

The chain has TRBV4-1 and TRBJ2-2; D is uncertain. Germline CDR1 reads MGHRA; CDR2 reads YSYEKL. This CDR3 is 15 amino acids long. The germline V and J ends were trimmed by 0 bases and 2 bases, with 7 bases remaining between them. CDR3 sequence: CASSQDRLNTGELFF. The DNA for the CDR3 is TGCGCCAGCAGCCAAGATCGGCTCAACACCGGGGAGCTGTTTTTT.

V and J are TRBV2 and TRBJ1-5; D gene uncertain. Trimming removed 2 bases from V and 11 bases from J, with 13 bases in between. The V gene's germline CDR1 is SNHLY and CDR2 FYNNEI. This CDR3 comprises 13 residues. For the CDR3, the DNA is TGTGCCAGCAGTGAAACATGGGGATCGGCCCAGCATTTT. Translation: CASSETWGSAQHF.

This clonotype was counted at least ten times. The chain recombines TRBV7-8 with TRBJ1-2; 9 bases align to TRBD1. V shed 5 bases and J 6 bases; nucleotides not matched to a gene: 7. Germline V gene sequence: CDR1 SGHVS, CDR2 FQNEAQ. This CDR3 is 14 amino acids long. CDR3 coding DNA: TGTGCCAGCAGCCCCGGGACAGGGAGGAATGGCTACACCTTC. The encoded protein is CASSPGTGRNGYTF.